The source of this T cell receptor beta chain is a study of cytomegalovirus exposure and HLA in healthy donors. V was trimmed by 0 bases and J by 4 bases, leaving 13 bases between them. The CDR3 is made up of 15 amino acids. Germline V lookup: CDR1 SGHRS, CDR2 YFSETQ. In the PCR, 60 Vbeta and 13 Jbeta primers were used. Produced via immunoSEQ multiplex PCR; TCRdb's table is partial and in-frame only. The repertoire includes around 94,000 clones, roughly 76% of them detected once, and around 17% sits in the top ten. Specimen: PBMCs. V is TRBV5-1 and J is TRBJ1-2; D remains unclear. The receptor was derived from a woman aged 60 to 75 in good health and CMV-seropositive. Here the CDR3 DNA reads TGCGCCAGCAGCTTGGATGCGACAACCTTCTATGGCTACACCTTC. Its translation is CASSLDATTFYGYTF.